This record concerns one T cell receptor beta chain sequence. How the authors handled the data: How many nucleated cells were present was estimated from reference gene primer amplification. Measured with immunoSEQ multiplex PCR; TCRdb has only the in-frame clones, and not every one. Clonal size and the V and J genes are those of that table, whereas D and trimming came from the DNA. Of tens of thousands of clones in the sample, approximately 86% were seen once. The CDR3 is 15 residues long. Germline lookup yields CDR1 LGHDT and CDR2 YNNKEL (reference sequence). Losses at the gene ends were 4 bases for V and 2 bases for J; bases not matched to a gene: 3. The data are from a study of blood T cell repertoires in COVID-19. At the level of the study: COVID-19 samples from acute and convalescent phases originated in the United States, Italy and Spain. PBMCs, B-cell-depleted T cells, or T cells provided the cDNA or gDNA that made up the material.

The sequence came from a man in his fifties with acute or convalescent COVID-19. The chain recombines TRBV3-1 (or the pseudogene TRBV3-2) with TRBJ2-1; 9 bases are shared with TRBD2. The source material was peripheral blood. CDR3 region: CASSPLAGTYNEQFF. The DNA for the CDR3 is TGTGCCAGCAGCCCCCTAGCGGGGACCTACAATGAGCAGTTCTTC.